This T cell receptor (beta chain) was sequenced for a study of shared clonotypes between healthy human individuals. Genomic DNA (from each subset) was split evenly across several immunoSEQ plates. Sequencing used immunoSEQ multiplex PCR; TCRdb keeps in-frame clones, though not all of them. The profile shows about 700,000 clones, approximately 79% of them singletons. All donors qualified as healthy HIV-negative adults and had experienced no recent acute infections or vaccinations. The CDR3 totals 14 residues. The germline gives CDR1 SGHTA, CDR2 FQGNSA. The V end lost 2 bases, the J end lost 0 bases, and 8 bases lay between the germline ends.

Sequenced input: memory CD4+ T cells sorted from blood. This sample's subset: CD45RA-negative fraction. The genes are TRBV7-2 and TRBJ2-7; possible D gene TRBD2, 5 bases. This TCR was recovered from a woman aged 30 to 39 in good health. The CDR3 sequence: CASSLQRSSYEQYF. In DNA form, the CDR3 reads TGTGCCAGCAGCTTACAGCGGAGCTCCTACGAGCAGTACTTC.